This T cell receptor (beta chain) was identified in a study of blood T cell repertoires in COVID-19. Study at large: COVID-19 samples from acute and convalescent phases originated in the United States, Italy and Spain. PBMCs, B-cell-depleted T cells, or T cells provided the cDNA or gDNA that made up the material.

The CDR3 has 18 residues. Germline CDR1 MGHRA, CDR2 YSYEKL. Germline trimming cut 0 bases from V and 8 bases from J; bases unmatched to any gene: 15. Using immunoSEQ multiplex PCR, the repertoire was profiled, and TCRdb retains in-frame clones only, with some absent. The data show about 240,000 clones, approximately 87% seen once. This clone was detected a few times. V usage is TRBV4-1 and J usage is TRBJ2-1, with 8 nucleotides matching TRBD2. The sequenced sample consisted of peripheral blood. The clonotype comes from a man aged 60-69 years with acute or convalescent COVID-19. In DNA form, the CDR3 reads TGCGCCAGCAGCCAAGATAAAGGTGGGGCAGCGGGAGTCGATGAGCAGTTCTTC. It specifies CASSQDKGGAAGVDEQFF.